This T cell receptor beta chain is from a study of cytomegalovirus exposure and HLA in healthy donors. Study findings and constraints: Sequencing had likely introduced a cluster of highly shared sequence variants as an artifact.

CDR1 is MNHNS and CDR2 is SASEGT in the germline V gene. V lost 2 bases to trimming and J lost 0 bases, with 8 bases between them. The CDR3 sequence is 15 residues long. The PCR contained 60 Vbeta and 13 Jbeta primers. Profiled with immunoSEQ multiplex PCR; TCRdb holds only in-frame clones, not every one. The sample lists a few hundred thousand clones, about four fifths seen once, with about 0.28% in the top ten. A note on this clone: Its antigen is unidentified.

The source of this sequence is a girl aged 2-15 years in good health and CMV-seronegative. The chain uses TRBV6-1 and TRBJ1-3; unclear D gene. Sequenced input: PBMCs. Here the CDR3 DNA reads TGTGCCAGCAGTGAACAGGCGGGCTCTGGAAACACCATATATTTT. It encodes CASSEQAGSGNTIYF.